The 2 T cell receptor beta chains below were found in one sample sequenced in a study of T cell responses to AZD1222 COVID-19 vaccine. TCRdb keeps only in-frame clones here, not all; method: immunoSEQ multiplex PCR. This sample has approximately 140,000 clones; roughly 90% occur once, and the top ten carry about 2.7%. This sample comprised peripheral blood, obtained on day 0 of AZD1222 vaccination. The receptors originated from an adult in good health.

The chain joins TRBV28 to TRBJ1-6; D is unclear. The CDR3 is made up of 14 amino acids. The germline V gene encodes CDR1 MDHEN and CDR2 SYDVKM. The germline V and J ends were trimmed by 4 bases and 4 bases, with 8 bases remaining between them. The DNA of the CDR3 is TGTGCCAGCAGTTCACATGGATATAATTCACCCCTCCACTTT. This sequence encodes CASSSHGYNSPLHF.

This clone has a single count. The rearrangement links TRBV28 to TRBJ1-2; 9 bases align to TRBD1. The CDR3 totals 15 residues. Germline V lookup: CDR1 MDHEN, CDR2 SYDVKM. V dropped 5 bases and J dropped 2; count of bases not matched to a gene: 6. CDR3 in amino acids: CASSQPGQGNYGYTF. The CDR3 bases are TGTGCCAGCAGTCAACCGGGACAGGGAAACTATGGCTACACCTTC.